This TCR beta chain comes out of a study of T cell responses to AZD1222 COVID-19 vaccine. Points from the study as a whole: Clonal diversity was possibly underestimated, and the donors were mostly white British, with more females. Unmutated regions of variants are reportedly targeted by nearly half of spike-specific TCRs.

Assay used: immunoSEQ multiplex PCR; TCRdb lists only in-frame clones, some missing. The sample carries fewer than 100,000 clones, around 91% recorded once. With regard to this clone: Antigen specificity is unknown.

The clonotype comes from an adult in good health. This specimen consisted of peripheral blood, obtained on day 0 of AZD1222 vaccination.

The CDR3 DNA is TGTGCCAGCAGCTGGGACCCGGGATTCAAAGGGTACGAGCAGTACTTC. It is translated as CASSWDPGFKGYEQYF. The chain employs TRBV5-4 and TRBJ2-7, with D tentatively TRBD1 or TRBD2 (5 bases each). This CDR3 is built from 16 residues. Germline V CDR1 and CDR2: SGHNT, YYREEE (reference sequence). V lost 3 bases and J lost 4, with 20 bases in between.